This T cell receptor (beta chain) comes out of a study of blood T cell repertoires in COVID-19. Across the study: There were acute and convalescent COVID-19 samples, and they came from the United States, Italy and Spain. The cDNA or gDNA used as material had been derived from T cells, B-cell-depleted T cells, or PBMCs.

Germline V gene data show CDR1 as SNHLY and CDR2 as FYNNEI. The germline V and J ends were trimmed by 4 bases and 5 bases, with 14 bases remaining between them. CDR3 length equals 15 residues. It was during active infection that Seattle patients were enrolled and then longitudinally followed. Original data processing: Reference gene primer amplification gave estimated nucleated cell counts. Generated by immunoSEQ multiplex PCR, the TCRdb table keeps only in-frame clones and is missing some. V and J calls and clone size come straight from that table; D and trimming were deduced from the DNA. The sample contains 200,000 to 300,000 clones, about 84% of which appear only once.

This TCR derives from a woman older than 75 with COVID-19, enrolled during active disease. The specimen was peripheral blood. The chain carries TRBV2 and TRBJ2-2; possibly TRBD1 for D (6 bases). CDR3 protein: CASSVYGGGTGELFF. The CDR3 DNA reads TGTGCCAGCAGTGTCTATGGGGGCGGGACCGGGGAGCTGTTTTTT.